A selection of T cell receptor beta chains follows, all from one sample in a study of early T cells in non-severe SARS-CoV-2 infection. TCRdb fed the 5' RACE reads into MiXCR, producing one record per CDR3 protein. In the table there are about 28,000 distinct CDR3 sequences, about 4.5% of which are singletons. This specimen consisted of whole blood, obtained at baseline. The receptors shown here come from an adult who was a healthcare worker with PCR-confirmed SARS-CoV-2 infection or an uninfected control (not recorded which). Each CDR3 is given without its conserved first and last residue. The order of the fields is V gene, J gene, CDR3 protein.

v_call: TRBV6-5; j_call: TRBJ1-2; cdr3_aa: ASSSYNRGYGYT
v_call: TRBV13; j_call: TRBJ2-3; cdr3_aa: ASSLSLAGPVSDTQY
v_call: TRBV12-3/TRBV12-4; j_call: TRBJ2-5; cdr3_aa: ASSPLGLEETQY
v_call: TRBV10-1; j_call: TRBJ1-1; cdr3_aa: ASTNGQNTEAF
v_call: TRBV7-3; j_call: TRBJ2-1; cdr3_aa: ASSLTPGLAGGQGEQF
v_call: TRBV6-1; j_call: TRBJ1-1; cdr3_aa: ASSATGPVEAF
v_call: TRBV11-3; j_call: TRBJ2-1; cdr3_aa: ASSSRGGSYNEQF
v_call: TRBV6-1; j_call: TRBJ1-6; cdr3_aa: ASGRTDSPLH
v_call: TRBV18; j_call: TRBJ1-3; cdr3_aa: ASSPKGLPSGNTIY
v_call: TRBV11-2; j_call: TRBJ1-4; cdr3_aa: ASSQGQGGNEKLF
v_call: TRBV2; j_call: TRBJ1-2; cdr3_aa: ASSENRDVGGYT